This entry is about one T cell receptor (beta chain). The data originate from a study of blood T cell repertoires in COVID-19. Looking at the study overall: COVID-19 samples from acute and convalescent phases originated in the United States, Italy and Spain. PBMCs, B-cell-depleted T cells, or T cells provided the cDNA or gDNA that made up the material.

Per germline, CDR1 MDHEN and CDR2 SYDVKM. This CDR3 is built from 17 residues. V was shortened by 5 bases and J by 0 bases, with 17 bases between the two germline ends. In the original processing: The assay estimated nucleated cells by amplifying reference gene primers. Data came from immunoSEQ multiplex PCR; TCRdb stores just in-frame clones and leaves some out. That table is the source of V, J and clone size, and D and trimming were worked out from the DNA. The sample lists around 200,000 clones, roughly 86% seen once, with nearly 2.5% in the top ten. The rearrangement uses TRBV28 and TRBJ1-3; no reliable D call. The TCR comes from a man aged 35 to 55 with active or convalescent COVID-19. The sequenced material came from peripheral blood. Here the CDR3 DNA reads TGTGCCAGCAGTAACAGACACTTTTTTAGCTCTGGAAACACCATATATTTT. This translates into CASSNRHFFSSGNTIYF.